The 13 T cell receptor beta chains in this list originate from one sample, sequenced in a study of blood T cell repertoires in COVID-19. Profiled with immunoSEQ multiplex PCR; TCRdb holds only in-frame clones, not every one. The sample shows around 150,000 clones, 82% of them seen only once. Sample: peripheral blood. The receptors derive from a woman aged 40 to 50 with COVID-19, enrolled during active disease.

This clone showed up just once. This chain joins TRBV2 and TRBJ2-5, with D possibly TRBD1 on 6 matching bases. Trimming shortened V by 4 bases and J by 0 bases, and 15 bases separated the two germline ends. This CDR3 region has 16 residues. Germline CDR1 and CDR2: SNHLY and FYNNEI. The CDR3 coding sequence is TGTGCCAGCAGTGGGTCATTGACAGGAGACCAAGAGACCCAGTACTTC. Amino acids: CASSGSLTGDQETQYF.

In nucleotides, the CDR3 is TGTGCCAGCAGTTACTTCGGCGGGGGGTACAATGAGCAGTTCTTC. Translated, it gives CASSYFGGGYNEQFF. The chain has TRBV6-5 and TRBJ2-1; TRBD2 agrees at 8 bases. Germline trimming cut 1 base from V and 4 bases from J; bases unmatched to any gene: 3. The CDR3 length is 15 residues. Per the germline V gene, CDR1 is MNHEY and CDR2 is SVGAGI.

This chain uses TRBV27 with TRBJ1-6, with 8 bases matching TRBD1. This CDR3 has 15 amino acids. V trimming: 7 bases; J trimming: 7 bases; junction bases outside the gene matches: 9. CDR1 and CDR2 (germline): MNHEY, SMNVEV (reference sequence). CDR3 loop: CASKQGTGGNSPLHF. CDR3 DNA sequence: TGTGCCAGCAAGCAAGGGACAGGAGGAAATTCACCCCTCCACTTT.

CDR3 sequence reads: CASQPEPDRNTEAFF. Written as DNA, the CDR3 is TGTGCCAGCCAACCGGAACCCGACAGGAACACTGAAGCTTTCTTT. The chain has TRBV9 and TRBJ1-1; possibly TRBD1 for D (5 bases). The V end lost 7 bases, the J end lost 1 base, and 17 bases lay between the germline ends. The CDR3 has 15 residues. In germline, CDR1 is SGDLS, CDR2 YYNGEE.

V and J are TRBV18 and TRBJ2-3; D is possibly TRBD2 (6 bases). Germline CDR1 reads KGHSH; CDR2 reads LQKENI. The V end was cut by 2 bases, the J end by 0 bases, with 9 bases between. This CDR3 is 15 amino acids long. CDR3: CASSPASDSTDTQYF. In nucleotides, the CDR3 is TGTGCCAGCTCACCAGCTAGCGACAGCACAGATACGCAGTATTTT. The full variable domain, its missing parts supplied by reference TRBV18 and TRBJ2-3, is NAGVMQNPRHLVRRRGQEARLRCSPMKGHSHVYWYRQLPEEGLKFMVYLQKENIIDESGMPKERFSAEFPKEGPSILRIQQVVRGDSAAYFCASSPASDSTDTQYFGPGTRLTVL.

The V gene is TRBV15, the J gene TRBJ2-4; 11 bases map to TRBD1. In germline, CDR1 is LNHNV, CDR2 YYDKDF (reference sequence). V gave up 4 bases and J gave up 7 bases; unmatched junction bases: 6. The CDR3 runs to 15 residues. CDR3: CATSIRRTGGNIQYF. The CDR3 DNA follows: TGTGCCACCAGCATCAGACGGACAGGGGGCAACATTCAGTACTTC. Together with reference TRBV15 and TRBJ2-4, the CDR3 gives the full variable domain: DAMVIQNPRYQVTQFGKPVTLSCSQTLNHNVMYWYQQKSSQAPKLLFHYYDKDFNNEADTPDNFQSRRPNTSFCFLDIRSPGLGDTAMYLCATSIRRTGGNIQYFGAGTRLSVL.

V and J are TRBV7-9 and TRBJ1-2; TRBD1 aligns across 7 bases. This CDR3 has 15 amino acids. The germline gives CDR1 SEHNR, CDR2 FQNEAQ (reference sequence). The V segment lost 5 bases and the J segment 1 base; nucleotides outside the gene matches: 7. In DNA form, the CDR3 reads TGTGCCAGCAGCGTCGGACAGGCGGATAACTATGGCTACACCTTC. This translates into CASSVGQADNYGYTF. Variable domain in full (rest from reference TRBV7-9 and TRBJ1-2): DTGVSQNPRHKITKRGQNVTFRCDPISEHNRLYWYRQTLGQGPEFLTYFQNEAQLEKSRLLSDRFSAERPKGSFSTLEIQRTEQGDSAMYLCASSVGQADNYGYTFGSGTRLTVV.

This clone occurred once. The chain is built from TRBV5-5 and TRBJ2-1; 8 positions match TRBD2. The length of the CDR3 is 14 residues. With 4 bases clipped from V and 14 bases from J, the junction kept 14 bases outside the gene matches. Germline assignment: CDR1 SGHKS and CDR2 YYEKEE (reference sequence). This CDR3 reads CASSPQRGSGVKFF. CDR3 nucleotides: TGTGCCAGCAGCCCACAAAGGGGTAGCGGGGTTAAGTTCTTC.

This rearrangement joins TRBV3-1 (or the pseudogene TRBV3-2) to TRBJ2-5; D possibly corresponds to TRBD2 (6 bases). The CDR3 spans 15 residues. V lost 4 bases and J lost 0, with 12 bases in between. Per germline, CDR1 LGHDT and CDR2 YNNKEL (reference sequence). This CDR3 is CASSRTRGNQETQYF. As DNA, the CDR3 is TGTGCCAGCAGCCGGACGCGGGGAAACCAAGAGACCCAGTACTTC.

The rearrangement joins TRBV11-1 to TRBJ2-5, with D tentatively TRBD2 (5 bases). Germline lookup yields CDR1 SGHAT and CDR2 FQDESV (reference sequence). Trimming shortened V by 1 base and J by 3 bases, and 9 bases separated the two germline ends. This CDR3 is 14 amino acids long. CDR3 DNA sequence: TGTGCCAGCAGCTTAGGGTCGGGGAAAGAGACCCAGTACTTC. Amino acids: CASSLGSGKETQYF.

J is TRBJ2-3 and V is TRBV6-6, with 9 positions matching TRBD2. V was pared by 5 bases and J by 2 bases, with 11 bases of the junction left unmatched. There are 17 residues in the CDR3. Germline V CDR1 and CDR2: MNHNY, SVGAGI (reference sequence). CDR3 region: CASSPGTSSLFTDTQYF. For the CDR3, the DNA is TGTGCCAGCAGTCCCGGGACTAGCTCCTTATTCACAGATACGCAGTATTTT.

This chain uses TRBV5-1 with TRBJ1-1; tentatively, D is TRBD1 (5 bases). The CDR3 is made up of 13 amino acids. The V end lost 3 bases, the J end lost 10 bases, and 16 bases lay between the germline ends. Germline CDR1 SGHRS, CDR2 YFSETQ. CDR3 amino acids: CASSWEDQGGAFF. DNA of the CDR3: TGCGCCAGCAGCTGGGAAGACCAGGGTGGAGCTTTCTTT.

The chain joins TRBV28 to TRBJ1-4; no clear D. V was cut by 6 bases and J by 14 bases, with 16 bases left in between. The CDR3 is made up of 12 amino acids. From germline, CDR1 is MDHEN and CDR2 SYDVKM. The CDR3 protein is CASSPHRRHLFF. CDR3 DNA sequence: TGTGCCAGCAGCCCGCATCGCAGGCACCTGTTTTTT.